The sequence of this T cell receptor (beta chain) was determined in a study of graft-versus-host responses after intestinal transplantation. Turning to the study itself: Every recipient had anti-thymocyte globulin induction and 2 to 4 years of tacrolimus plus steroids.

Using immunoSEQ multiplex PCR, the repertoire was profiled, and TCRdb retains in-frame clones only, with some absent. The sample lists over 20,000 clones, about half seen once, with about 1% in the top ten. Each mixed lymphocyte reaction held some 200,000 CFSE-labeled responders and some 200,000 irradiated violet-dye-labeled stimulators. Study-level results: Marrow from the recipient contained GvH clones, some of which had appeared first in ileum or blood. Circulating GvH clone levels at their peak were associated with HvG declines (early post-transplant).

This CDR3 contains 15 residues. With V trimmed by 5 bases and J by 5 bases, 7 bases remained unmatched. Germline-derived CDR1 and CDR2 are WSHSY and SAAADI. The sample was alloreactive CD4+ T cells from a mixed lymphocyte reaction culture, taken before intestinal transplant. Subset here: CFSE-low proliferating T cells sorted from roughly 6-day pre-transplant mixed lymphocyte reaction (GvH or HvG direction). The chain has TRBV10-2 and TRBJ2-1; 9 bases are shared with TRBD2. This clonotype was sampled from a human patient who received an intestinal transplant. The CDR3 nucleotides read TGCGCCAGCAGTCTTTGGGCTAGCGGGAACAATGAGCAGTTCTTC. Amino acids: CASSLWASGNNEQFF.